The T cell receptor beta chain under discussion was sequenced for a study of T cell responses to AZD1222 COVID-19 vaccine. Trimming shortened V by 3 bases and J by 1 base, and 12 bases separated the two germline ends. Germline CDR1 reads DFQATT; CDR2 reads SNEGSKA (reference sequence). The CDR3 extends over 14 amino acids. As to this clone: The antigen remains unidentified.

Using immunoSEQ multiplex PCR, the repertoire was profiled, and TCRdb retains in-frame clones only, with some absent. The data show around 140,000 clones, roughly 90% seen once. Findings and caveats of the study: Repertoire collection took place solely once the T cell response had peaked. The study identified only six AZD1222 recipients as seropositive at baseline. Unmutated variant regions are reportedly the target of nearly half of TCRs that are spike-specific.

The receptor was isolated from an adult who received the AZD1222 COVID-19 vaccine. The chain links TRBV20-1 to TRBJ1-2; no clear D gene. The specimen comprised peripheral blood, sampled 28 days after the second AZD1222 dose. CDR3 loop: CSASALSGNYGYTF. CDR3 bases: TGCAGTGCTAGTGCCCTCTCCGGTAACTATGGCTACACCTTC.